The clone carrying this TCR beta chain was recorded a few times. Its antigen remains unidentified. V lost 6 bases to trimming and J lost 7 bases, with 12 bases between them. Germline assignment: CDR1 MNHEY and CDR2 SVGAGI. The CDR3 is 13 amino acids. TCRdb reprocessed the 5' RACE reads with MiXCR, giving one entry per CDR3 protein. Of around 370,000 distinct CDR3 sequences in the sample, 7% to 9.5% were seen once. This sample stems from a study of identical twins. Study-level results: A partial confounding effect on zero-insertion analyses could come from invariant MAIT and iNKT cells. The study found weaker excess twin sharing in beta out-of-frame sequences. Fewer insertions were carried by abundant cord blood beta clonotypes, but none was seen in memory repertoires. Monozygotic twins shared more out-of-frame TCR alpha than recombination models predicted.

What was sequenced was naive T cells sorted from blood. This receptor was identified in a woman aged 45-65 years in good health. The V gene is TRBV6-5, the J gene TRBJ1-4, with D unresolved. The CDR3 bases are TGTGCCAGCAGCCCCTCTTATGGTGAAAAACTGTTTTTT. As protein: CASSPSYGEKLFF.